The rows below give T cell receptor beta chains drawn from one sample of a study of response to subunit inactivated influenza vaccine. TCRdb re-called the RT-PCR reads through MiXCR, storing one row per CDR3 protein. Among 500,000 to 600,000 distinct CDR3 sequences listed, about an eighth were seen once. Here the sequenced sample was PBMCs from blood, taken 35 to 45 days after vaccination. All receptors derive from a man aged 50 to 59 who received an inactivated influenza vaccine. The CDR3 runs from the conserved cysteine through the conserved F or W. A D gene is named only where the DNA matches it firmly. Expanded clones get a size class; other rows say once, few or many, or leave the size out.

TRBD1	13	.	TRBV10-3	TRBJ2-5	CAVRQGTMETQYF	TGTGCCGTACGACAGGGAACGATGGAGACCCAGTACTTC
.	14	many	TRBV29-1	TRBJ1-2	CSGIELNANYGYTF	TGCAGCGGGATCGAACTGAATGCCAACTATGGCTACACCTTC
TRBD2	13	few	TRBV6-2/TRBV6-3	TRBJ2-2	CASKGTSTGELFF	TGTGCCAGCAAGGGGACTAGCACCGGGGAGCTGTTTTTT
TRBD2	14	.	TRBV20-1	TRBJ2-3	CSAKLAGMHDTQYF	TGCAGTGCTAAACTAGCGGGGATGCACGATACGCAGTATTTT
.	14	.	TRBV9	TRBJ2-5	CASSVAGGQETQYF	TGTGCCAGCAGCGTAGCCGGGGGCCAAGAGACCCAGTACTTC
TRBD1	14	many	TRBV12-3/TRBV12-4	TRBJ2-7	CASTRDRVTYEQYF	TGTGCCAGCACCCGGGACAGGGTAACCTACGAGCAGTACTTC
.	15	many	TRBV28	TRBJ2-2	CASSITVGGSGELFF	TGTGCCAGCAGCATTACCGTAGGTGGTTCCGGGGAGCTGTTTTTT
.	15	few	TRBV28	TRBJ1-2	CASSLRGTSIYGYTF	TGTGCCAGCAGTTTACGTGGGACATCCATCTATGGCTACACCTTC
TRBD2	16	.	TRBV7-8	TRBJ2-5	CASSSGWTSGKETQYF	TGTGCCAGCAGCAGTGGATGGACTAGCGGCAAAGAGACCCAGTACTTC
.	15	few	TRBV10-2	TRBJ2-3	CASSELTGGTDTQYF	TGCGCCAGCAGTGAGCTAACCGGGGGCACAGATACGCAGTATTTT
.	12	.	TRBV29-1	TRBJ2-7	CSVQRPPYEQYF	TGCAGCGTCCAAAGGCCCCCCTACGAGCAGTACTTC
.	12	many	TRBV18	TRBJ2-7	CASSPMRDEQYF	TGTGCCAGCTCACCGATGAGGGACGAGCAGTACTTC